One and the same sample provided the 18 T cell receptor beta chains below, sequenced in a study of blood T cell repertoires in COVID-19. Assay: immunoSEQ multiplex PCR; the TCRdb copy retains only in-frame clones and omits some. Among about 45,000 clones listed, 87% were seen once. Sequencing was performed on peripheral blood. The source of these receptors is a human donor in a cohort sampled during active COVID-19.

The sample holds one count of this clone. The CDR3 coding sequence is TGTGCCAGCACCTCTGGCGGGAGTGGGGAGACCCAGTACTTC. Translating gives CASTSGGSGETQYF. The chain recombines TRBV3-1 (or the pseudogene TRBV3-2) with TRBJ2-5; TRBD2 matches at 7 bases. The CDR3 runs 14 residues. V lost 7 bases, J lost 5 bases, and 10 bases stayed unmatched. CDR1 LGHDT and CDR2 YNNKEL come from the germline V gene (reference sequence).

The CDR3 DNA sequence: TGCGCCAGCAGCTTGGGGACAGGGGTGAGCGGGGAGCTGTTTTTT. The encoded protein is CASSLGTGVSGELFF. The chain joins TRBV5-1 to TRBJ2-2; 9 bases are a match to TRBD1. Germline V lookup: CDR1 SGHRS, CDR2 YFSETQ. V shed 0 bases, J shed 7 bases, and the junction held 4 bases outside the gene matches. The CDR3 contains 15 residues. Looking up the rest from reference TRBV5-1 and TRBJ2-2 gives the full variable domain: KAGVTQTPRYLIKTRGQQVTLSCSPISGHRSVSWYQQTPGQGLQFLFEYFSETQRNKGNFPGRFSGRQFSNSRSEMNVSTLELGDSALYLCASSLGTGVSGELFFGEGSRLTVL.

The V call is TRBV19, the J call TRBJ2-3, with TRBD1 matching 9 bases. Germline lookup yields CDR1 LNHDA and CDR2 SQIVND (reference sequence). This CDR3 has 15 amino acids. V trimming: 6 bases; J trimming: 0 bases; junction bases outside the gene matches: 4. The CDR3 loop is CASRNGQGSTDTQYF. Written as DNA, the CDR3 is TGTGCCAGTAGAAATGGACAGGGGAGCACAGATACGCAGTATTTT.

The chain uses TRBV6-1 and TRBJ2-5, with 10 positions matching TRBD2. V dropped 4 bases and J dropped 3; count of bases not matched to a gene: 8. CDR1 and CDR2 (germline): MNHNS, SASEGT. CDR3 length: 16 amino acids. CDR3 coding DNA: TGTGCCAGCAGTGGACTAGCGGGCGGGGAAAAAGAGACCCAGTACTTC. Translation: CASSGLAGGEKETQYF.

Only a few counts were recorded for this clone. The chain couples TRBV27 to TRBJ2-7, with D perhaps TRBD1 (5 bases). Germline V CDR1 and CDR2: MNHEY, SMNVEV (reference sequence). This CDR3 is built from 16 residues. V gave up 5 bases and J gave up 1 base, with 18 bases separating them. CDR3 sequence (DNA): TGTGCCAGCAGTCCATCGGTTGGGGCGAAATCCTACGAGCAGTACTTC. It yields the protein CASSPSVGAKSYEQYF.

CDR3 loop: CASSEGWENEQFF. The CDR3 DNA reads as TGTGCCAGCAGTGAAGGTTGGGAGAATGAGCAGTTCTTC. The V call is TRBV6-1, the J call TRBJ2-1, with D maybe TRBD2 (5 bases). Germline loops: CDR1 MNHNS, CDR2 SASEGT. With 1 base removed from V and 7 bases from J, the gap between germline ends came to 8 bases. This CDR3 contains 13 residues.

The rearrangement joins TRBV28 to TRBJ1-5; TRBD1 agrees at 11 bases. The CDR3 is made up of 17 amino acids. Unmatched junction bases numbered 6, after V lost 5 bases and J lost 0 bases. Germline loops: CDR1 MDHEN, CDR2 SYDVKM. The CDR3 loop reads CASSGGQGVYSNQPQHF. CDR3 DNA sequence: TGTGCCAGCAGTGGGGGACAGGGGGTTTATAGCAATCAGCCCCAGCATTTT.

The chain couples TRBV6-6 to TRBJ2-2; TRBD1 matches 10 bases. The CDR3 loop spans 16 amino acids. V gave up 4 bases and J gave up 6 bases; unmatched junction bases: 8. Germline V lookup: CDR1 MNHNY, CDR2 SVGAGI (reference sequence). The CDR3 DNA sequence: TGTGCCAGCAGTTGGACAGGGGGAAATACGGCCGGGGAGCTGTTTTTT. Protein: CASSWTGGNTAGELFF.

This chain uses TRBV3-1 (or the pseudogene TRBV3-2) with TRBJ2-2; no clear D. The length of the CDR3 is 13 residues. Germline-derived CDR1 and CDR2 are LGHDT and YNNKEL (reference sequence). The V end was cut by 5 bases, the J end by 8 bases, with 12 bases between. The CDR3 spells CASSTPPLGELFF. CDR3 coding DNA: TGTGCCAGCAGCACCCCCCCTCTAGGGGAGCTGTTTTTT.

This sequence joins TRBV5-1 and TRBJ2-3; the match to TRBD1 covers 7 bases. Trimming cost V 5 bases and J 4 bases; bases outside gene matches: 4. There are 13 residues in the CDR3. Germline V CDR1 and CDR2: SGHRS, YFSETQ. The CDR3 reads CASRTGSSDTQYF. The DNA for the CDR3 is TGCGCCAGCAGGACAGGGAGCTCAGATACGCAGTATTTT. The full variable domain, in which reference TRBV5-1 and TRBJ2-3 provide the parts outside the CDR3, is KAGVTQTPRYLIKTRGQQVTLSCSPISGHRSVSWYQQTPGQGLQFLFEYFSETQRNKGNFPGRFSGRQFSNSRSEMNVSTLELGDSALYLCASRTGSSDTQYFGPGTRLTVL.

This clone was found a few times. The chain joins TRBV6-6 to TRBJ1-6; D remains ambiguous. V lost 2 bases, J lost 6 bases, and 8 bases lay in between. This CDR3 spans 14 amino acids. Germline CDR1 and CDR2: MNHNY and SVGAGI (reference sequence). CDR3 protein: CASSYSELNSPLHF. CDR3 nucleotides: TGTGCCAGCAGTTACAGCGAACTTAATTCACCCCTCCACTTT.

The V call is TRBV27, the J call TRBJ1-5; 7 positions agree with TRBD1. This CDR3 is built from 17 residues. The V gene end was trimmed by 4 bases and the J gene end by 0 bases; junction bases not matched to a gene: 9. Germline lookup yields CDR1 MNHEY and CDR2 SMNVEV (reference sequence). CDR3 bases: TGTGCCAGCAGTTCGCGGGACAGCGTGACTAGCAATCAGCCCCAGCATTTT. Protein sequence: CASSSRDSVTSNQPQHF.

This chain joins TRBV28 and TRBJ2-7; 11 nucleotides agree with TRBD2. V gave up 11 bases and J gave up 1 base; unmatched junction bases: 4. The CDR3 loop spans 13 amino acids. Germline CDR1 is MDHEN and CDR2 is SYDVKM. CDR3 amino acids: CASRLAGSYEQYF. Here the CDR3 DNA reads TGTGCCTCCAGACTAGCGGGGTCCTACGAGCAGTACTTC.

The gene calls are TRBV10-3 and TRBJ2-3; 9 nucleotides line up with TRBD1. The junction had 3 bases not matched to a gene; V was cut back by 8 bases and J by 3 bases. Germline values: CDR1 ENHRY, CDR2 SYGVKD. This CDR3 is built from 13 residues. CDR3 amino acids: CAISGQGTDTQYF. CDR3 coding DNA: TGTGCCATCTCGGGACAGGGAACAGATACGCAGTATTTT.

The rearrangement joins TRBV28 to TRBJ1-2; TRBD1 agrees at 8 bases. J was trimmed by 6 bases and V by 4 bases; bases with no gene match: 10. Germline values: CDR1 MDHEN, CDR2 SYDVKM. This CDR3 has 15 amino acids. The CDR3 loop is CASSSNRGRIDGYTF. The CDR3 DNA follows: TGTGCCAGCAGTTCGAACAGGGGGAGGATTGATGGCTACACCTTC.

The V gene is TRBV5-4, the J gene TRBJ2-5; D is ambiguous. The germline gives CDR1 SGHNT, CDR2 YYREEE (reference sequence). Trimming took 1 base from V and 5 from J, leaving 6 bases between them. The CDR3 consists of 12 residues. As DNA, the CDR3 is TGTGCCAGCAGCTTGCTACCCGAGACCCAGTACTTC. This encodes CASSLLPETQYF.

This clone has just one count. V gene TRBV30 combines with J gene TRBJ2-1; possibly TRBD2 for D (6 bases). V dropped 5 bases and J dropped 9 bases, with 14 bases sitting between them. CDR3 size: 12 residues. Germline CDR1 reads GTSNPN; CDR2 reads SVGIG (reference sequence). The CDR3 region is CAWSLYSGEQFF. CDR3 sequence (DNA): TGTGCCTGGTCCTTATATAGCGGTGAGCAGTTCTTC.

The J gene is TRBJ2-1, the V gene TRBV7-2; tentatively, D is TRBD2 (7 bases). V lost 0 bases and J 1 base, leaving 16 bases between the germline ends. Germline CDR1 is SGHTA and CDR2 is FQGNSA. This CDR3 region has 18 residues. The CDR3, as DNA: TGTGCCAGCAGCTTAGCGACCTCGGGGGGCCCTTCCTACAATGAGCAGTTCTTC. Protein product: CASSLATSGGPSYNEQFF.